Listed here are 28 T cell receptor beta chains from one sample, sequenced in a study of cytomegalovirus exposure and HLA in healthy donors. The study ran its PCR with 60 Vbeta and 13 Jbeta primers. Profiled with immunoSEQ multiplex PCR; TCRdb holds only in-frame clones, not every one. Here the sample spans approximately 74,000 clones, more than 80% being singletons. Sequenced: PBMCs. These receptors all come from a woman aged 30 to 39 in good health and CMV-seronegative.

This clone was seen only once. The CDR3 here is CASSVLAGGLTDTQYF. In nucleotides, the CDR3 is TGTGCCAGCAGCGTACTAGCGGGGGGCCTCACAGATACGCAGTATTTT. This chain links TRBV9 with TRBJ2-3; 11 bases agree with TRBD2. The V gene's germline CDR1 is SGDLS and CDR2 YYNGEE. J was trimmed by 2 bases and V by 1 base; bases with no gene match: 3. The CDR3 totals 16 residues.

This rearrangement joins TRBV6-5 to TRBJ1-2; 11 bases agree with TRBD1. The CDR3 has 16 amino acids. Losses at the gene ends were 0 bases for V and 4 bases for J; bases not matched to a gene: 4. Per germline, CDR1 MNHEY and CDR2 SVGAGI. The CDR3 bases are TGTGCCAGCAGTTACTCTAGGGACAGGGGGGCCTATGGCTACACCTTC. Its translation: CASSYSRDRGAYGYTF.

This chain's CDR3 is CASTPDVRTSGGALTGELFF. CDR3 in DNA: TGTGCCAGTACCCCGGATGTTCGGACTAGCGGGGGGGCCCTCACCGGGGAGCTGTTTTTT. This chain connects TRBV19 to TRBJ2-2; 15 bases match TRBD2. V shed 7 bases and J 4 bases; nucleotides not matched to a gene: 16. The CDR3 consists of 20 residues. Germline values: CDR1 LNHDA, CDR2 SQIVND (reference sequence). Full variable domain (outside the CDR3, taken from reference TRBV19 and TRBJ2-2): DGGITQSPKYLFRKEGQNVTLSCEQNLNHDAMYWYRQDPGQGLRLIYYSQIVNDFQKGDIAEGYSVSREKKESFPLTVTSAQKNPTAFYLCASTPDVRTSGGALTGELFFGEGSRLTVL.

The rearrangement uses TRBV19 and TRBJ1-6; D may be TRBD1 (6 bases). The CDR3 contains 13 residues. From germline, CDR1 is LNHDA and CDR2 SQIVND (reference sequence). V dropped 5 bases and J dropped 7 bases, with 9 bases sitting between them. CDR3 sequence reads: CASSVGQNSPLHF. CDR3 DNA: TGTGCCAGTAGTGTCGGACAGAATTCACCCCTCCACTTT.

The chain carries TRBV19 and TRBJ2-5; 11 nucleotides agree with TRBD2. The CDR3 is made up of 19 amino acids. The junction had 13 bases not matched to a gene; V was cut back by 3 bases and J by 1 base. In germline, CDR1 is LNHDA, CDR2 SQIVND (reference sequence). The CDR3 sequence: CASSISSGGTRGPQETQYF. CDR3 nucleotide sequence: TGTGCCAGTAGTATCTCTAGCGGGGGGACCCGCGGCCCCCAAGAGACCCAGTACTTC.

This clone appeared once. CDR3 in DNA: TGTGCCAGTAGTATAGGACAGAACTACGAGCAGTACTTC. Amino acids: CASSIGQNYEQYF. The chain employs TRBV19 and TRBJ2-7; possible D gene TRBD1, 5 bases. The CDR3 loop spans 13 amino acids. V was clipped by 1 base and J by 3 bases, with 7 bases between them. Germline CDR1 reads LNHDA; CDR2 reads SQIVND (reference sequence).

The CDR3 here is CASSIAAGATEAFF. In DNA, the CDR3 is TGTGCCAGTAGTATAGCGGCGGGAGCCACTGAAGCTTTCTTT. V is TRBV19 and J is TRBJ1-1; D is ambiguous. The CDR3 is made up of 14 amino acids. Germline-derived CDR1 and CDR2 are LNHDA and SQIVND (reference sequence). Trimming pared 1 base from V and 4 bases from J, leaving 10 bases between.

The chain joins TRBV2 to TRBJ2-5; D is undetermined. V lost 4 bases and J 0 bases, leaving 9 bases between the germline ends. The CDR3 has 14 amino acids. CDR1 and CDR2 from the germline V gene are SNHLY and FYNNEI. The CDR3 protein is CASSGVTDQETQYF. The CDR3 DNA reads as TGTGCCAGCAGTGGCGTCACCGACCAAGAGACCCAGTACTTC. The full variable domain, its missing parts supplied by reference TRBV2 and TRBJ2-5, is EPEVTQTPSHQVTQMGQEVILRCVPISNHLYFYWYRQILGQKVEFLVSFYNNEISEKSEIFDDQFSVERPDGSNFTLKIRSTKLEDSAMYFCASSGVTDQETQYFGPGTRLLVL.

A note on this clone: The same CDR3 is also encoded by other DNA sequences in this sample. The genes are TRBV6-5 and TRBJ1-1; TRBD1 might be the D (5 bases). V was cut by 0 bases and J by 1 base, with 6 bases left in between. The CDR3 length is 14 residues. Germline V gene lookup returns CDR1 MNHEY and CDR2 SVGAGI. CDR3 sequence reads: CASSYSGGNTEAFF. As DNA, the CDR3 is TGTGCCAGCAGTTACTCGGGGGGGAACACTGAAGCTTTCTTT.

J is TRBJ2-5 and V is TRBV12-5; 7 bases fit TRBD1. CDR3 length: 16 amino acids. Germline lookup yields CDR1 LGHNT and CDR2 FRNRAP. The ends lost 3 bases at V and 3 bases at J; junction bases unmatched: 10. CDR3 loop: CASGFLRDREKETQYF. The CDR3 DNA follows: TGTGCTAGTGGTTTCCTCCGAGACAGGGAGAAAGAGACCCAGTACTTC. The whole variable domain, filled in from reference TRBV12-5 and TRBJ2-5, reads DARVTQTPRHKVTEMGQEVTMRCQPILGHNTVFWYRQTMMQGLELLAYFRNRAPLDDSGMPKDRFSAEMPDATLATLKIQPSEPRDSAVYFCASGFLRDREKETQYFGPGTRLLVL.

CDR3 amino acids: CASSYLDRGPSPLHF. The CDR3, as DNA: TGTGCCAGCAGTTACTTGGACAGGGGGCCTTCACCCCTCCACTTT. The chain joins TRBV6-5 to TRBJ1-6; 11 bases match TRBD1. From germline, CDR1 is MNHEY and CDR2 SVGAGI. CDR3 length: 15 amino acids. V trimming: 1 base; J trimming: 9 bases; junction bases outside the gene matches: 2.

This chain connects TRBV7-9 to TRBJ1-2; TRBD1 might be the D (5 bases). The CDR3 contains 15 residues. Trimming left V 5 bases short and J 3 bases short, with 16 bases between. CDR1 SEHNR and CDR2 FQNEAQ come from the germline V gene (reference sequence). The CDR3 coding sequence is TGTGCCAGCAGCCTATCGGGGGGGAACCACTATGGCTACACCTTC. Protein: CASSLSGGNHYGYTF.

This chain's CDR3 is CASRPGQLHSGNTIYF. DNA of the CDR3: TGTGCCAGTAGACCCGGACAGCTCCATAGCGGAAACACCATATATTTT. This chain uses TRBV19 with TRBJ1-3; D may be TRBD1 (6 bases). Looked up from germline, CDR1 is LNHDA and CDR2 is SQIVND (reference sequence). Trimming left V 6 bases short and J 4 bases short, with 19 bases between. The CDR3 is made up of 16 amino acids.

This chain links TRBV4-3 with TRBJ1-6; D unresolved. Germline CDR1 LGHNA, CDR2 YSLEER. Deletions cut 0 bases from V and 12 bases from J, with 9 bases between. CDR3 length: 13 amino acids. In DNA form, the CDR3 reads TGCGCCAGCAGCCAAGAGGCGGGGTTACCCCTCCACTTT. It encodes CASSQEAGLPLHF.

This chain's CDR3 is CSVDTSSAYYNEQFF. The CDR3 nucleotides are TGCAGCGTCGACACTAGCTCAGCGTACTACAATGAGCAGTTCTTC. The chain is built from TRBV29-1 and TRBJ2-1, with D perhaps TRBD2 (6 bases). V was clipped by 6 bases and J by 3 bases, with 18 bases between them. Looked up from germline, CDR1 is SQVTM and CDR2 is ANQGSEA. This CDR3 spans 15 amino acids.

The V and J genes are TRBV5-4 and TRBJ2-1, with 7 bases identical to TRBD2. The CDR3 sequence is 14 residues long. The V gene's germline CDR1 is SGHNT and CDR2 YYREEE (reference sequence). Trimming took 3 bases from V and 7 from J; bases not matched to a gene: 7. CDR3 residues: CASSSGLGWNEQFF. For the CDR3, the DNA is TGTGCCAGCAGCTCCGGACTAGGTTGGAATGAGCAGTTCTTC.

The V gene is TRBV11-2, the J gene TRBJ1-1, with 8 bases lining up with TRBD1. This CDR3 is built from 15 residues. CDR1 and CDR2 from the germline V gene are SGHAT and FQNNGV. The ends lost 3 bases at V and 1 base at J; junction bases unmatched: 4. CDR3 coding DNA: TGTGCCAGCAGCTTCATGGGACAGGAGAACACTGAAGCTTTCTTT. This encodes CASSFMGQENTEAFF.

The V call is TRBV4-2, the J call TRBJ2-2; TRBD1 might be the D (5 bases). Per germline, CDR1 LGHNA and CDR2 YNFKEQ. The CDR3 consists of 18 residues. The germline V and J ends were trimmed by 2 bases and 2 bases, with 18 bases remaining between them. In DNA, the CDR3 is TGTGCCAGCAGCCAAAAAAGGGGCGCCTACTCTAACACCGGGGAGCTGTTTTTT. Its translation: CASSQKRGAYSNTGELFF.

V gene TRBV2 combines with J gene TRBJ2-5; no firm D call. The J call may be in error: the DNA end matches TRBJ2-7 better. CDR3 length: 11 amino acids. Germline V gene data show CDR1 as SNHLY and CDR2 as FYNNEI. The CDR3 spells CASSVVVEQYF. In DNA, the CDR3 is TGTGCCAGCAGTGTGGTCGTCGAGCAGTACTTC.

This rearrangement joins TRBV20-1 to TRBJ1-3; no firm D call. The CDR3 has 11 amino acids. The germline V gene encodes CDR1 DFQATT and CDR2 SNEGSKA (reference sequence). CDR3: CSGWSGNTIYF. The CDR3 coding sequence is TGCTCGGGTTGGTCTGGAAACACCATATATTTT.

The V call is TRBV27, the J call TRBJ2-1; D is unresolved. This CDR3 has 11 amino acids. V dropped 5 bases and J dropped 7 bases, with 6 bases sitting between them. The germline gives CDR1 MNHEY, CDR2 SMNVEV (reference sequence). In DNA, the CDR3 is TGTGCCAGCAGTCAGTGGAATGAGCAGTTCTTC. Residues: CASSQWNEQFF.

V is TRBV4-1 and J is TRBJ1-2, with D possibly matching TRBD1 (6 bases). The V gene's germline CDR1 is MGHRA and CDR2 YSYEKL. V lost 0 bases and J 8 bases, leaving 13 bases between the germline ends. There are 14 residues in the CDR3. The CDR3 DNA follows: TGCGCCAGCAGCCAAGATAACAGGGTGATAGGCTACACCTTC. Translation: CASSQDNRVIGYTF.

The chain is built from TRBV11-2 and TRBJ1-6, with TRBD1 as a possible D gene (6 bases). Germline V gene lookup returns CDR1 SGHAT and CDR2 FQNNGV. Trimming removed 5 bases from V and 4 bases from J, with 15 bases in between. The CDR3 is made up of 16 amino acids. The CDR3 DNA follows: TGTGCCAGCAGCCCAGTGGTAGGACAGTATAATTCACCCCTCCACTTT. Protein sequence: CASSPVVGQYNSPLHF.

Details on this clone: Germline is not matched at one junction end, which may reflect a read error. The chain is built from TRBV7-9 and TRBJ2-7, with TRBD1 matching 10 bases. Germline V lookup: CDR1 SEHNR, CDR2 FQNEAQ (reference sequence). This CDR3 region has 15 residues. This CDR3 reads CSSSLGGQGLIEQYF. As DNA, the CDR3 is TGTTCCAGCAGCTTAGGGGGACAGGGGTTAATCGAGCAGTACTTC.

The rearrangement links TRBV5-4 to TRBJ2-7; TRBD1 is a possible D gene (6 bases). V gave up 0 bases and J gave up 1 base, with 8 bases separating them. CDR3 length: 14 amino acids. CDR1 and CDR2 (germline): SGHNT, YYREEE (reference sequence). In DNA, the CDR3 is TGTGCCAGCAGCTTGGGACAGGAATCCTACGAGCAGTACTTC. Residues: CASSLGQESYEQYF.

The table lists this clone with a few counts. The chain has TRBV11-2 and TRBJ2-7; the match to TRBD1 covers 9 bases. The CDR3 is 16 residues long. Germline V gene sequence: CDR1 SGHAT, CDR2 FQNNGV. V was clipped by 1 base and J by 0 bases; unmatched bases: 4. The CDR3 region is CASSLGGQGLSYEQYF. The CDR3 DNA reads TGTGCCAGCAGCTTAGGGGGACAGGGCCTCTCCTACGAGCAGTACTTC. Together with reference TRBV11-2 and TRBJ2-7, the CDR3 gives the full variable domain: EAGVAQSPRYKIIEKRQSVAFWCNPISGHATLYWYQQILGQGPKLLIQFQNNGVVDDSQLPKDRFSAERLKGVDSTLKIQPAKLEDSAVYLCASSLGGQGLSYEQYFGPGTRLTVT.

This chain connects TRBV18 to TRBJ1-2; D is possibly TRBD1 (6 bases). The CDR3 loop spans 15 amino acids. V lost 6 bases to trimming and J lost 0 bases, with 14 bases between them. Germline V lookup: CDR1 KGHSH, CDR2 LQKENI. CDR3 DNA sequence: TGTGCCAGCTCCGCCGACAGGCCTGCTAACTATGGCTACACCTTC. It is translated as CASSADRPANYGYTF.

The rearrangement uses TRBV5-6 and TRBJ1-1, with TRBD1 as a possible D gene (5 bases). V gave up 2 bases and J gave up 3 bases, with 8 bases separating them. This CDR3 spans 13 amino acids. Per the germline V gene, CDR1 is SGHDT and CDR2 is YYEEEE. The CDR3 is CASSFGGDTEAFF. CDR3 nucleotide sequence: TGTGCCAGCAGCTTTGGGGGGGACACTGAAGCTTTCTTT. Based on the CDR3 plus reference TRBV5-6 and TRBJ1-1, the full variable domain is DAGVTQSPTHLIKTRGQQVTLRCSPKSGHDTVSWYQQALGQGPQFIFQYYEEEERQRGNFPDRFSGHQFPNYSSELNVNALLLGDSALYLCASSFGGDTEAFFGQGTRLTVV.